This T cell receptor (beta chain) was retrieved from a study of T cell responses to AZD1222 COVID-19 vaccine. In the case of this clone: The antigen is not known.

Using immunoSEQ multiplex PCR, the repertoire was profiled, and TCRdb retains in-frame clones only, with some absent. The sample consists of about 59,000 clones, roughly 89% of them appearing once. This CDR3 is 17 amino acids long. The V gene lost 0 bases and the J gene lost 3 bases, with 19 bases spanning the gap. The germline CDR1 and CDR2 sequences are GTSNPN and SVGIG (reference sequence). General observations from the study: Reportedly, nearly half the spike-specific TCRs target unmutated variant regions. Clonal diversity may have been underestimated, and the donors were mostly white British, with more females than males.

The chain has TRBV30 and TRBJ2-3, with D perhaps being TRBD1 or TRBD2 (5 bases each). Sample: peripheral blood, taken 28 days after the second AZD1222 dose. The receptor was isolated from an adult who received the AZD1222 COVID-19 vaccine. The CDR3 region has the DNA TGTGCCTGGAGTGTTCGGGACCGAACGTTTAAGACAGATACGCAGTATTTT. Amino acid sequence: CAWSVRDRTFKTDTQYF.